This T cell receptor (beta chain) was recorded in a study of human T cells and chemical hapten exposure. Across the whole study: The study lasted 20 to 25 weeks, and patients were dosed weekly with diphenylcyclopropenone on the scalp throughout. Small discrepancies in pooled library volume mainly accounted for the varying TCR yields per sample.

This CDR3 spans 16 amino acids. Germline V gene lookup returns CDR1 MNHEY and CDR2 SMNVEV (reference sequence). Trimming removed 4 bases from V and 8 bases from J; junction bases left unmatched: 7. Documented time point: patch test 1, 2 weeks after DPC sensitization. Noted treatment: therapeutic diphenylcyclopropenone sensitization with weekly scalp DPC. This clonotype showed up many times. TCRdb independently ran MiXCR on the RACE reads; one entry per CDR3 protein. The repertoire holds some 170,000 distinct CDR3 sequences, with around 20% as singletons. Sample: whole blood, taken in connection with sensitization to the hapten diphenylcyclopropenone (DPC). The gene calls are TRBV27 and TRBJ2-1, with 14 bases aligning to TRBD2. The TCR originated in a woman aged 45-65 years with alopecia areata. Some clones in this sample may be carry-over from other donors' samples. The CDR3 DNA reads TGTGCCAGCAGTTCCATGGGACTAGCGGGAGTCGATGAGCAGTTCTTC. It specifies CASSSMGLAGVDEQFF.